This TCR beta chain was documented in a study of breast tumors, draining lymph nodes, adjacent tissues. CDR1 DFQATT and CDR2 SNEGSKA come from the germline V gene (reference sequence). The CDR3 is 16 residues long. J lost 3 bases, V lost 0 bases, and 8 bases had no gene match. Breast cancer patients provided tissue from their axillary draining lymph nodes. Findings and caveats of the study: That most tumor T cells come from lymph nodes remained unproven. Tumor TCR diversity was below lymph nodes but above nontumor tissue.

TCRdb reanalysed the multiplex PCR reads using MiXCR and keeps one entry per CDR3 protein. This sample has 150,000 to 200,000 distinct CDR3 sequences; around a third occur once, and the top ten carry 4% to 5.5%. The table lists this clonotype with many counts. Its antigen is as yet unknown. The clonotype comes from a female donor with breast cancer. Some clones in this sample may be carry-over from other donors' samples. The sequenced sample was axillary lymph node tissue. The V and J genes are TRBV20-1 and TRBJ2-1; 7 bases align to TRBD2. The CDR3 DNA sequence: TGCAGTGCTAGAGATAGAGCGGGACTCCTCTACAATGAGCAGTTCTTC. Its translation: CSARDRAGLLYNEQFF.